This T cell receptor (beta chain) was documented in a study of identical twins. TCRdb re-derived calls from the 5' RACE reads in MiXCR, one entry per CDR3 protein. The table lists around 450,000 distinct CDR3 sequences, 12% to 15% of them singletons. This clonotype came up a few times. What it binds is unknown. The V gene's germline CDR1 is WSHSY and CDR2 SAAADI. The V gene lost 2 bases and the J gene lost 8 bases, with 11 bases spanning the gap. This CDR3 is 13 amino acids long. Whole-study results and caveats: Excess low generation probability was seen in twin-shared out-of-frame alpha sequences.

These data were also filed under a second study, of yellow fever vaccine responses in identical twins.

The sample taken for sequencing was CD4+ T cells sorted from blood. The genes are TRBV10-2 and TRBJ2-3; D might be TRBD2 (5 bases). The source of this sequence is a woman under 30 in good health. This CDR3 is CASSERGASTQYF. The CDR3 DNA reads TGCGCCAGCAGTGAGCGGGGAGCGAGTACGCAGTATTTT.